The following is a TCR beta chain sequence with its context. Its antigen is currently unknown. This entry belongs to a study of cytomegalovirus exposure and HLA in healthy donors. Notes on the study in general: In a later analysis, V- and J-gene trimming of beta chains associated with a DCLRE1C missense variant, replicated independently.

13 Jbeta primers and 60 Vbeta primers were used for the PCR. Repertoires were generated with immunoSEQ multiplex PCR, while TCRdb's copy carries only in-frame clones and drops some. The table records approximately 190,000 clones, approximately 80% of them present only once. Input material: PBMCs. This sequence was found in a woman aged 45-65 years in good health and CMV-seropositive.

Here the CDR3 DNA reads TGTGCCAGCAGCTTGTGGGGAAGGGGAGAAAAACTGTTTTTT. This translates into CASSLWGRGEKLFF. The rearrangement joins TRBV5-6 to TRBJ1-4; D is possibly TRBD1 (5 bases). Germline V gives CDR1 SGHDT, CDR2 YYEEEE. The CDR3 spans 14 residues. V lost 1 base, J lost 8 bases, and 12 bases lay in between.